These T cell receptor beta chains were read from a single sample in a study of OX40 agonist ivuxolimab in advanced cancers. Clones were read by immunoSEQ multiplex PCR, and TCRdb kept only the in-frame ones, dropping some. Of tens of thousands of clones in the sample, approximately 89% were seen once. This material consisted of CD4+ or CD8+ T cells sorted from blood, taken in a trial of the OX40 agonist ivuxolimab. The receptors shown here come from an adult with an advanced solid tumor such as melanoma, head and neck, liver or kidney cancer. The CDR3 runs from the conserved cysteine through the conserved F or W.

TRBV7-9,CASSPSSRQGATEAFF
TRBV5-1,CASSLVPVADEQYF
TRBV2,CASSWELMVLVF
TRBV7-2,CASSPQTAKAFF
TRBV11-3,CASSLLAGGGGNEQFF
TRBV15,CATSKPYREDYGYTF
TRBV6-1,CASSEGYSNQPQHF
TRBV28,CASSSLTGRNTEAFF
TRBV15,CATSLRNLNTEAFF
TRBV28,CASSLRRQRGAFF
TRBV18,CASSPRTGYGDYGYTF
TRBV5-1,CASSLVWGNTGELFF
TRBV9,CASSVVAAPNTGELFF